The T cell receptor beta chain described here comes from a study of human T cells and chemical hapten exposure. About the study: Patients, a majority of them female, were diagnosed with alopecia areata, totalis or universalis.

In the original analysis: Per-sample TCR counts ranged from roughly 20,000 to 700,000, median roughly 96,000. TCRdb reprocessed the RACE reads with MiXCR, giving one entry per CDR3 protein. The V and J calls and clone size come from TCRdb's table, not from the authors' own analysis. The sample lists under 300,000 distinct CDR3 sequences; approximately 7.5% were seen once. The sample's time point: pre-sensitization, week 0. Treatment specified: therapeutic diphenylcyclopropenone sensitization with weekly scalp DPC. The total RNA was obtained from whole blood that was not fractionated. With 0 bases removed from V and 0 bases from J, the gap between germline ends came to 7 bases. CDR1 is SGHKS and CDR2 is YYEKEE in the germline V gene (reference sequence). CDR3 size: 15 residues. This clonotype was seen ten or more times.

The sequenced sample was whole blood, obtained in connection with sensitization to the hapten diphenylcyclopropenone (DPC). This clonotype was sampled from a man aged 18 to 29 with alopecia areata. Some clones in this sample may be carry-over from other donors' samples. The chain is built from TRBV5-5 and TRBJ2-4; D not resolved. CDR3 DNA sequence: TGTGCCAGCAGCTTGGTAGGGCTAGCCAAAAACATTCAGTACTTC. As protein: CASSLVGLAKNIQYF.